Listed below are T cell receptor beta chains from one sample, sequenced in a study of metastatic and nonmetastatic thyroid tumors. TCRdb re-clonotyped the PCR reads through MiXCR. The sample includes 20,000 to 25,000 clones, about 20% of them seen just once. Material for sequencing was adjacent normal tissue. The source is a female donor with papillary thyroid cancer or a benign thyroid nodule (not recorded which). Some clones in this sample may be carry-over from other donors' samples. Each CDR3 is given with its conserved first and last residue. The order of the fields is clone size, J gene, D gene, V gene, CDR3 protein, CDR3 DNA. The D gene is left open where the match is weak. Size is stated for part of the rows, as once, few or many counts, or as a class when the clone is expanded.

size: few; J: TRBJ2-3; D: -; V: TRBV6-2/TRBV6-3; CDR3: CASSIGDSTTYTQYF; DNA: TGTGCCAGCAGCATCGGGGACTCTACCACATATACGCAGTATTTT
size: many; J: TRBJ2-5; D: -; V: TRBV6-2/TRBV6-3; CDR3: CASTPRGGPNQETQYF; DNA: TGTGCCAGCACCCCGCGTGGCGGACCAAACCAAGAGACCCAGTACTTC
size: -; J: TRBJ2-1; D: TRBD1; V: TRBV4-3; CDR3: CASSRDRGRYNEQFF; DNA: TGCGCCAGCAGCCGCGACAGGGGGAGGTACAATGAGCAGTTCTTC
size: -; J: TRBJ2-1; D: TRBD2; V: TRBV9; CDR3: CASSRGLAGVDEQFF; DNA: TGTGCCAGCAGTCGAGGACTAGCGGGAGTCGATGAGCAGTTCTTC
size: many; J: TRBJ2-3; D: -; V: TRBV4-3; CDR3: CASSLHQRSTDTQYF; DNA: TGCGCCAGCAGCCTCCACCAAAGGAGCACAGATACGCAGTATTTT
size: many; J: TRBJ1-2; D: -; V: TRBV6-1; CDR3: CASGSQPPREYGYTF; DNA: TGTGCCAGCGGGTCGCAGCCTCCCCGAGAGTATGGCTACACCTTC
size: -; J: TRBJ1-2; D: TRBD1; V: TRBV12-5; CDR3: CASGLSTTGGYGYTF; DNA: TGTGCTAGTGGCTTGTCCACGACAGGGGGCTATGGCTACACCTTC
size: medium-sized; J: TRBJ2-1; D: -; V: TRBV28; CDR3: CASSFRGRNEQFF; DNA: TGTGCCAGCAGTTTTCGTGGGCGGAATGAGCAGTTCTTC
size: few; J: TRBJ2-5; D: TRBD1; V: TRBV6-5; CDR3: CASSYGTEIVTQYF; DNA: TGTGCCAGCAGTTACGGGACAGAAATAGTGACCCAGTACTTC
size: -; J: TRBJ1-5; D: TRBD1; V: TRBV20-1; CDR3: CSARLTGRIDQPQHF; DNA: TGCAGTGCTAGGTTGACAGGGCGAATAGATCAGCCCCAGCATTTT
size: medium-sized; J: TRBJ1-3; D: -; V: TRBV12-3/TRBV12-4; CDR3: CASSRTDSGNTIYF; DNA: TGTGCCAGCAGTAGGACGGACTCTGGAAACACCATATATTTT
size: -; J: TRBJ2-7; D: TRBD2; V: TRBV7-3; CDR3: CASRNLAGGGHEQYF; DNA: TGTGCCAGCCGGAACCTAGCGGGAGGGGGGCACGAGCAGTACTTC
size: few; J: TRBJ1-2; D: -; V: TRBV6-2/TRBV6-3; CDR3: CASSTTGIYTF; DNA: TGTGCCAGCAGTACAACAGGGATCTACACCTTC
size: few; J: TRBJ1-2; D: TRBD1; V: TRBV6-1; CDR3: CASSRTPQGAQNGYTF; DNA: TGTGCCAGCAGTAGGACCCCCCAGGGGGCTCAAAATGGCTACACCTTC
size: medium-sized; J: TRBJ2-1; D: -; V: TRBV12-3/TRBV12-4; CDR3: CASSLANEQFF; DNA: TGTGCCAGCAGTTTAGCGAATGAGCAGTTCTTC
size: -; J: TRBJ2-3; D: -; V: TRBV5-4; CDR3: CASSFWLSTDTQYF; DNA: TGTGCCAGCAGCTTTTGGCTAAGCACAGATACGCAGTATTTT
size: many; J: TRBJ1-2; D: -; V: TRBV7-8; CDR3: CASSLGTRGYHGYTF; DNA: TGTGCCAGCAGCTTAGGGACGAGGGGATACCATGGCTACACCTTC
size: medium-sized; J: TRBJ2-3; D: -; V: TRBV6-1; CDR3: CASSESADTQYF; DNA: TGTGCCAGCAGTGAATCGGCAGATACGCAGTATTTT
size: many; J: TRBJ1-3; D: -; V: TRBV9; CDR3: CASSSNLGRGNTIYF; DNA: TGTGCCAGCAGCTCGAACCTAGGGCGGGGAAACACCATATATTTT
size: many; J: TRBJ2-3; D: -; V: TRBV19; CDR3: CASSAPPQDTQYF; DNA: TGTGCCAGTAGTGCTCCCCCTCAAGATACGCAGTATTTT
size: -; J: TRBJ2-7; D: -; V: TRBV18; CDR3: CASSMSVSYEQYF; DNA: TGTGCCAGCTCGATGTCAGTTTCCTACGAGCAGTACTTC
size: -; J: TRBJ2-7; D: TRBD1; V: TRBV11-3; CDR3: CASSSSGTGNNEQYF; DNA: TGTGCCAGCAGCTCCTCCGGGACAGGGAACAACGAGCAGTACTTC
size: -; J: TRBJ1-1; D: -; V: TRBV7-2; CDR3: CASSWDKNTEAFF; DNA: TGTGCCAGCAGCTGGGACAAGAACACTGAAGCTTTCTTT
size: many; J: TRBJ2-2; D: -; V: TRBV7-2; CDR3: CASIPAGLGGGELFF; DNA: TGTGCCAGCATCCCCGCAGGGCTGGGTGGCGGGGAGCTGTTTTTT
size: medium-sized; J: TRBJ1-1; D: -; V: TRBV19; CDR3: CASSVYTEAFF; DNA: TGTGCCAGTAGTGTATACACTGAAGCTTTCTTT
size: many; J: TRBJ2-5; D: TRBD1; V: TRBV19; CDR3: CASSSLGGQKTQYF; DNA: TGTGCCAGTAGCTCCCTAGGGGGACAGAAGACCCAGTACTTC
size: few; J: TRBJ2-7; D: -; V: TRBV12-3/TRBV12-4; CDR3: CASRQGEDEQYF; DNA: TGTGCCAGCAGACAGGGAGAAGACGAGCAGTACTTC
size: -; J: TRBJ2-7; D: TRBD1; V: TRBV11-3; CDR3: CASSFGQGDEQYF; DNA: TGTGCCAGCAGCTTCGGACAGGGGGACGAGCAGTACTTC
size: many; J: TRBJ1-1; D: -; V: TRBV15; CDR3: CATSRASNTEAFF; DNA: TGTGCCACCAGCAGAGCGTCGAACACTGAAGCTTTCTTT
size: -; J: TRBJ1-5; D: -; V: TRBV30; CDR3: CAWSGLMGNQPQHF; DNA: TGTGCCTGGAGTGGCCTGATGGGTAATCAGCCCCAGCATTTT
size: many; J: TRBJ1-1; D: TRBD1; V: TRBV4-1; CDR3: CASSQEPGQGYTEAFF; DNA: TGCGCCAGCAGCCAAGAACCCGGACAGGGTTACACTGAAGCTTTCTTT
size: many; J: TRBJ2-2; D: TRBD2; V: TRBV4-2; CDR3: CASSQPRLAGGPSGELFF; DNA: TGTGCCAGCAGCCAACCTCGACTAGCGGGAGGGCCCTCCGGGGAGCTGTTTTTT
size: medium-sized; J: TRBJ2-3; D: TRBD2; V: TRBV6-1; CDR3: CASSLPSGRTDTQYF; DNA: TGTGCCAGCAGTCTACCTAGCGGGAGGACAGATACGCAGTATTTT
size: few; J: TRBJ1-5; D: TRBD1; V: TRBV28; CDR3: CASTRDRANQPQHF; DNA: TGTGCCAGCACGCGGGACAGGGCAAATCAGCCCCAGCATTTT